The source of this TCR beta chain is a study of glioma-infiltrating T cells after dendritic cell vaccination. CDR3 length: 14 amino acids. V was pared by 2 bases and J by 1 base, with 8 bases between. Germline CDR1 SGHTA, CDR2 FQGTGA. Time point here: after dendritic cell vaccination, including at tumor progression/relapse. The assay was immunoSEQ multiplex PCR, and TCRdb's table has in-frame clones only and misses some. The sample contains some 78,000 clones, less than 85% of which appear only once. The genes are TRBV7-3 and TRBJ1-1; D gene ambiguous. The TCR was taken from a human donor with glioblastoma. The sequences come from blood, collected after dendritic cell vaccination. This CDR3 reads CASSLSGRNTEAFF. The CDR3 region has the DNA TGTGCCAGCAGCTTATCCGGGAGGAACACTGAAGCTTTCTTT.